This T cell receptor beta chain was found in a study of blood T cells in healthy people across ages. Overall study findings and caveats: Diversity estimates from one million T cells were considered underestimates.

Primers used in a second PCR of roughly 6 to 12 cycles were a sample-barcoded 5' primer and a J-beta primer mix. Each CDR3 protein is one row after TCRdb ran MiXCR on the 5' RACE reads. Among more than 700,000 distinct CDR3 sequences listed, 46% were seen once. This CDR3 has 14 residues. Looked up from germline, CDR1 is SGHAT and CDR2 is FQNNGV. Trimming pared 7 bases from V and 10 bases from J, leaving 20 bases between. This clonotype appeared once. As yet, its antigen is unknown. The origin of this receptor is an older man in good health. V gene TRBV11-2 combines with J gene TRBJ2-1, with D perhaps matching TRBD1 (5 bases). Material for sequencing was blood. The CDR3 protein is CASTINPPGKEQFF. For the CDR3, the DNA is TGTGCCAGCACCATAAACCCCCCAGGGAAGGAGCAGTTCTTC.